Listed below are T cell receptor beta chains from one sample, sequenced in a study of blood T cells in healthy people across ages. MiXCR, applied by TCRdb to the 5' RACE reads, yields one record per CDR3 protein. Altogether some 730,000 distinct CDR3 sequences are present, 22% being singletons, with the ten largest covering roughly 22%. The specimen was blood. Receptor source: a man between 65 and 80 years old in good health. The CDR3 runs from the conserved cysteine through the conserved F or W. D genes are given only for firm matches. Expanded clones are given a class, and other clones once, few, many or no size at all.

V gene,D gene,clone size,J gene,CDR3 protein,CDR3 DNA
TRBV5-1,.,.,TRBJ2-5,CASSPGLEAPETQYF,TGCGCCAGCAGCCCGGGACTTGAGGCCCCAGAGACCCAGTACTTC
TRBV5-1,.,few,TRBJ2-1,CASSLESGATDEQFF,TGCGCCAGCAGCTTGGAGTCGGGGGCCACTGATGAGCAGTTCTTC
TRBV5-1,TRBD1,.,TRBJ1-2,CASSRDRGRETF,TGCGCCAGCAGCCGGGACAGGGGAAGGGAAACCTTC
TRBV20-1,.,few,TRBJ1-4,CSARVATNEKLFF,TGCAGTGCTAGAGTTGCAACTAATGAAAAACTGTTTTTT
TRBV4-1,.,.,TRBJ2-7,CASSQDGFRVTYEQYF,TGCGCCAGCAGCCAAGATGGTTTTCGGGTGACCTACGAGCAGTACTTC
TRBV6-2/TRBV6-3,.,.,TRBJ2-5,CASRGDQETQYF,TGTGCCAGCAGGGGGGACCAAGAGACCCAGTACTTC
TRBV7-8,.,few,TRBJ2-2,CASSLSRGGELFF,TGTGCCAGCAGCCTTTCAAGGGGCGGGGAGCTGTTTTTT
TRBV6-5,.,.,TRBJ2-2,CASHRDGELFF,TGTGCCAGCCATCGGGACGGGGAGCTGTTTTTT
TRBV21-1,.,.,TRBJ2-2,CASSTPTGTGGGGELFF,TGTGCCAGCAGCACTCCAACCGGGACGGGGGGAGGCGGGGAGCTGTTTTTT
TRBV10-3,TRBD2,.,TRBJ2-1,CAISERASGSLDEQFF,TGTGCCATCAGTGAAAGGGCTAGCGGGAGTTTGGATGAGCAGTTCTTC
TRBV12-3/TRBV12-4,TRBD1,.,TRBJ2-1,CASSLADRGRVDEQFF,TGTGCCAGCAGTTTAGCGGACAGGGGTAGGGTGGATGAGCAGTTCTTC
TRBV5-4,TRBD2,.,TRBJ2-1,CASSLELAGDDEQFF,TGTGCCAGCAGCTTGGAACTAGCGGGGGATGATGAGCAGTTCTTC